The 22 T cell receptor beta chains below were found in one sample sequenced in a study of blood T cell repertoires in COVID-19. Generated by immunoSEQ multiplex PCR, the TCRdb table keeps only in-frame clones and is missing some. The sample has tens of thousands of clones, approximately 85% seen once. The sample taken for sequencing was peripheral blood. These receptors originate from a woman older than 75 with active or convalescent COVID-19.

This sequence joins TRBV19 and TRBJ1-5; D perhaps matches TRBD1 (6 bases). V was clipped by 6 bases and J by 6 bases, with 15 bases between them. The germline V gene has CDR1 LNHDA and CDR2 SQIVND (reference sequence). This CDR3 has 14 amino acids. The CDR3 DNA reads TGTGCCAGTAGACAACAGGGTACCCGTCAGCCCCAGCATTTT. This sequence encodes CASRQQGTRQPQHF. Using reference TRBV19 and TRBJ1-5 for the parts outside the CDR3, the full variable domain is DGGITQSPKYLFRKEGQNVTLSCEQNLNHDAMYWYRQDPGQGLRLIYYSQIVNDFQKGDIAEGYSVSREKKESFPLTVTSAQKNPTAFYLCASRQQGTRQPQHFGDGTRLSIL.

V is TRBV6-1 and J is TRBJ2-3, with D tentatively TRBD1 (6 bases). The germline V gene has CDR1 MNHNS and CDR2 SASEGT. This CDR3 spans 14 amino acids. V dropped 2 bases and J dropped 4 bases, with 10 bases sitting between them. CDR3 protein: CASSEQGSADTQYF. CDR3 DNA sequence: TGTGCCAGCAGTGAACAGGGGAGCGCAGATACGCAGTATTTT.

This clone was seen a few times. V gene TRBV4-1 combines with J gene TRBJ1-6; perhaps TRBD1 as D (5 bases). The V end was cut by 4 bases, the J end by 7 bases, with 14 bases between. CDR3 size: 15 residues. From germline, CDR1 is MGHRA and CDR2 YSYEKL. The CDR3: CASSPPGLQNSPLHF. CDR3 nucleotides: TGCGCCAGCAGCCCACCGGGACTGCAAAATTCACCCCTCCACTTT.

The chain joins TRBV18 to TRBJ1-1; maybe TRBD1 (5 bases). The CDR3 runs 17 residues. V was cut by 3 bases and J by 0 bases, with 17 bases left in between. Germline assignment: CDR1 KGHSH and CDR2 LQKENI. CDR3 nucleotides: TGTGCCAGCTCACCTGGGGGGGGATTCCCGATGAACACTGAAGCTTTCTTT. Its translation: CASSPGGGFPMNTEAFF.

The rearrangement links TRBV25-1 to TRBJ1-2; D gene uncertain. Germline lookup yields CDR1 MGHDK and CDR2 SYGVNS. The CDR3 sequence is 12 residues long. With 4 bases removed from V and 1 base from J, the gap between germline ends came to 4 bases. The CDR3 protein is CASSAFNYGYTF. In DNA form, the CDR3 reads TGTGCCAGCAGTGCTTTTAACTATGGCTACACCTTC.

This clone was picked up a small number of times. This rearrangement joins TRBV3-1 (or the pseudogene TRBV3-2) to TRBJ2-1; possible D gene TRBD2, 5 bases. V was trimmed by 0 bases and J by 4 bases, leaving 13 bases between them. The CDR3 sequence is 16 residues long. Germline V gene lookup returns CDR1 LGHDT and CDR2 YNNKEL (reference sequence). The CDR3 DNA sequence: TGTGCCAGCAGCCAAGATCGTCAGCGGATTTACAATGAGCAGTTCTTC. This sequence encodes CASSQDRQRIYNEQFF.

CDR3 sequence reads: CASSIALVRVETQYF. The CDR3, as DNA: TGTGCCAGTAGTATCGCGCTAGTCCGGGTCGAGACCCAGTACTTC. The chain combines TRBV19 with TRBJ2-5; D remains unclear. V lost 3 bases to trimming and J lost 5 bases, with 16 bases between them. The CDR3 runs 15 residues. Germline-derived CDR1 and CDR2 are LNHDA and SQIVND (reference sequence).

The table lists this clone with a count of one. The chain links TRBV6-2 or TRBV6-3 to TRBJ2-7; TRBD1 matches 10 bases. Germline lookup yields CDR1 MNHEY and CDR2 SVGEGT. J lost 6 bases, V lost 2 bases, and 10 bases had no gene match. The CDR3 totals 16 residues. The CDR3 DNA sequence: TGTGCCAGCAGTTACGGGACAGGGGTTCGTCCGGGCGAGCAGTACTTC. Its translation is CASSYGTGVRPGEQYF.

As DNA, the CDR3 is TGTGCCAGCAGCTTGGCTGGGGACTATGAAAAACTGTTTTTT. This gives the protein CASSLAGDYEKLFF. The V call is TRBV5-6, the J call TRBJ1-4; D is perhaps TRBD1 (5 bases). V was trimmed by 0 bases and J by 6 bases, leaving 9 bases between them. The CDR3 loop spans 14 amino acids. Germline CDR1 is SGHDT and CDR2 is YYEEEE.

This clone was seen a few times. The rearrangement joins TRBV5-4 to TRBJ1-2; a possible D gene is TRBD1 (5 bases). This CDR3 contains 14 residues. V gave up 3 bases and J gave up 3 bases, with 12 bases separating them. Germline CDR1 reads SGHNT; CDR2 reads YYREEE (reference sequence). The CDR3 DNA reads TGTGCCAGCAGCTCGGGGACTGAGGACTATGGCTACACCTTC. The encoded protein is CASSSGTEDYGYTF.

The chain links TRBV9 to TRBJ1-3; no firm D call. There are 14 residues in the CDR3. V was cut by 4 bases and J by 0 bases, with 8 bases left in between. Germline V lookup: CDR1 SGDLS, CDR2 YYNGEE. CDR3 loop: CASSPAGSGNTIYF. DNA of the CDR3: TGTGCCAGCAGCCCCGCCGGCTCTGGAAACACCATATATTTT.

The J gene is TRBJ1-4, the V gene TRBV7-2, with D uncertain. The CDR3 spans 15 residues. From germline, CDR1 is SGHTA and CDR2 FQGNSA. Trimming removed 1 base from V and 5 bases from J, with 11 bases in between. The CDR3 reads CASSLVGYSNEKLFF. The DNA for the CDR3 is TGTGCCAGCAGCTTAGTCGGGTATTCCAATGAAAAACTGTTTTTT.

V is TRBV19 and J is TRBJ1-5; D is possibly TRBD1 (5 bases). The CDR3 contains 16 residues. The V end lost 4 bases, the J end lost 6 bases, and 19 bases lay between the germline ends. The germline CDR1 and CDR2 sequences are LNHDA and SQIVND (reference sequence). The DNA for the CDR3 is TGTGCCAGTAGTACCCTCGGGGGGAGAGGCTCTCAGCCCCAGCATTTT. This sequence encodes CASSTLGGRGSQPQHF.

CDR3 bases: TGCAGTGCTCAGGACACTGAAGCTTTCTTT. Protein product: CSAQDTEAFF. The chain couples TRBV20-1 to TRBJ1-1; D not resolved. V shed 5 bases and J shed 3 bases, with 4 bases lying between them. Germline V gene data show CDR1 as DFQATT and CDR2 as SNEGSKA (reference sequence). The CDR3 covers 10 residues.

V and J are TRBV5-1 and TRBJ2-1, with D possibly matching TRBD1 (6 bases). Trimming pared 5 bases from V and 5 bases from J, leaving 8 bases between. CDR1 and CDR2 from the germline V gene are SGHRS and YFSETQ. The CDR3 is made up of 12 amino acids. CDR3 region: CASRDRDNEQFF. The CDR3 DNA is TGCGCCAGCAGGGACAGAGACAATGAGCAGTTCTTC.

The genes are TRBV27 and TRBJ2-4, with 11 bases matching TRBD1. In germline, CDR1 is MNHEY, CDR2 SMNVEV (reference sequence). With V trimmed by 5 bases and J by 6 bases, 15 bases remained unmatched. The CDR3 totals 18 residues. CDR3 in amino acids: CASSLGTGGWGSGNIQYF. CDR3 nucleotides: TGTGCCAGCAGTCTCGGGACAGGGGGTTGGGGCAGCGGAAACATTCAGTACTTC.

The chain couples TRBV7-8 to TRBJ2-7; D gene ambiguous. The CDR3 sequence is 15 residues long. V lost 1 base and J 3 bases, leaving 13 bases between the germline ends. Germline CDR1 is SGHVS and CDR2 is FQNEAQ. CDR3 residues: CASSLVWSQDYEQYF. The CDR3 DNA reads as TGTGCCAGCAGCTTAGTGTGGTCCCAGGACTACGAGCAGTACTTC.

The chain has TRBV2 and TRBJ2-1, with 7 bases matching TRBD2. Germline V CDR1 and CDR2: SNHLY, FYNNEI. Trimming took 2 bases from V and 6 from J; bases not matched to a gene: 4. The CDR3 spans 14 residues. CDR3 bases: TGTGCCAGCAGTGAATATTGGGGGGGCAATGAGCAGTTCTTC. Translating gives CASSEYWGGNEQFF.

This clone has more than one count but fewer than ten. CDR3 residues: CASREGPNSPLHF. In DNA form, the CDR3 reads TGTGCCAGCCGGGAGGGCCCGAATTCACCCCTCCACTTT. The chain employs TRBV7-2 and TRBJ1-6; D is unresolved. Trimming removed 8 bases at V and 7 bases at J, with 12 bases between. The CDR3 sequence is 13 residues long. Germline CDR1 SGHTA, CDR2 FQGNSA.

In nucleotides, the CDR3 is TGTGCCAGCAGTTTTGGACTAGCGGCTACTTTAGCCAAAAACATTCAGTACTTC. Protein sequence: CASSFGLAATLAKNIQYF. This chain links TRBV28 with TRBJ2-4, with 10 bases identical to TRBD2. V dropped 3 bases and J dropped 0; count of bases not matched to a gene: 8. The CDR3 is made up of 18 amino acids. Germline CDR1 is MDHEN and CDR2 is SYDVKM.

The chain is built from TRBV18 and TRBJ2-1; 9 positions match TRBD2. This CDR3 comprises 18 residues. Looked up from germline, CDR1 is KGHSH and CDR2 is LQKENI. The V gene end was trimmed by 4 bases and the J gene end by 5 bases; junction bases not matched to a gene: 15. CDR3 nucleotide sequence: TGTGCCAGCTCACTTACTCGGACTAGCGCGGGGGGTCACAATGAGCAGTTCTTC. Its protein product is CASSLTRTSAGGHNEQFF. Filled out from reference TRBV18 and TRBJ2-1, the complete variable domain reads NAGVMQNPRHLVRRRGQEARLRCSPMKGHSHVYWYRQLPEEGLKFMVYLQKENIIDESGMPKERFSAEFPKEGPSILRIQQVVRGDSAAYFCASSLTRTSAGGHNEQFFGPGTRLTVL.

V is TRBV7-5 and J is TRBJ2-4; the table's D call, TRBD2, was not checked against the DNA. TRBV7-5 is recorded as a pseudogene. CDR3 length: 19 amino acids. The CDR3, as DNA: TGTGCCAGAAGCTTTCCGCGGGAGGGCCGGTATGGGGCCAAAAACATTCAGTACTTC. Translated: CARSFPREGRYGAKNIQYF.